This T cell receptor (beta chain) appears in the sequencing data of a study of T cell responses to AZD1222 COVID-19 vaccine. As for the study in general: Timing groups of about 4 and about 12 weeks for second doses were pooled.

Comment on this clone: The antigen is not known.

Study results and limitations: At study baseline, merely over 5 AZD1222 recipients were seropositive. Spike-specific TCRs gained breadth and depth after people received two AZD1222 doses. Females outnumbered males among donors, who were mostly white British; clonal diversity was possibly underestimated.

TCRdb's copy holds only in-frame clones and misses some; the assay was immunoSEQ multiplex PCR. The sample includes 140,000 to 150,000 clones, 80% to 90% seen only once; the top ten take 4.5% to 6.5%. This specimen consisted of peripheral blood, obtained on day 0 of AZD1222 vaccination. The TCR originated in an adult in good health.

CDR3 coding DNA: TGTGCCAGCAGCACCGGACTAGCGGGAGGCACTGGGGCCAACGTCCTGACTTTC. This codes for CASSTGLAGGTGANVLTF. The chain is built from TRBV5-4 and TRBJ2-6; the match to TRBD2 covers 14 bases. The CDR3 length is 18 residues. V lost 4 bases to trimming and J lost 2 bases; unmatched junction nucleotides: 5. Germline V gives CDR1 SGHNT, CDR2 YYREEE (reference sequence).